The T cell receptor (beta chain) described here comes from a study of identical twins (dated by TCRdb to the mid-2010s). For the study in its entirety: The study deep-sequenced TCR alpha and beta repertoires from monozygotic twins, unrelated adults of various ages and cord blood to test whether fetal clonotypes persist. To rule out contamination, replicate twin experiments were performed at different times with different library preparation protocols.

Every donor was a healthy Caucasian. This clonotype was counted ten times or more. There is no known antigen for this receptor. Base-call qualities are not available, and no considerably larger clone is one nucleotide away. Overall results and qualifications from the work: A weaker excess of twin sharing was found in beta out-of-frame sequences because the signal-to-noise ratio was lowered by fewer shared sequences. Because the same donors could not be followed over many years, the conclusions depended on cross-sectional statistical analysis. Invariant T cells such as MAIT and iNKT could partly confound zero-insertion analyses, though diverse VJ usage argued against this for most clonotypes. Out-of-frame TCR alpha sharing in monozygotic twins was systematically underestimated by recombination models, whereas sharing between unrelated individuals was in agreement with the recombination models. Out-of-frame TCR alpha sequences shared between twins showed an excess of low generation-probability sequences compared with coincidental sharing between unrelated individuals. Fewer insertions were carried by abundant cord blood beta clonotypes; a weaker similar trend was observed in young adult naive repertoires, while no such trend was observed in memory repertoires.

Libraries were constructed by 5' RACE. Sequencing was performed on an Illumina HiSeq 2000. A universal primer binding site was introduced by template switching, and a unique molecular identifier was present in the final cDNA, enabling accurate counting of TCR cDNA molecules. Specific primers in the conserved constant-segment region were used to synthesize first-strand cDNA for TCR alpha and beta chains. Each cDNA library was double barcoded, with a SMART-Mk sample barcode plus Illumina barcodes, to control for contamination. TruSeq adapter sequences and Illumina sample barcodes were added in two successive PCR steps. The Illumina HiSeq platform was used with custom primers to sequence TCR alpha and beta cDNA libraries. As for the original processing: Unique molecular identifiers were extracted from raw reads with MiGEC, and CDR3 positions were determined with MiXCR. Recombination models were inferred per individual with the repgenHMM and IGoR tools using an EM algorithm. The analysis of shared clonotypes was done with the tcR package in R, with sharing normalized by the product of cloneset sizes. Out-of-frame nonproductive sequences were analyzed to study raw recombination free of thymic and clonal selection effects. TCRdb cleaned the public reads at Q25 with fastp, built clones with MiXCR and kept in-frame beta chains. Each CDR3 protein appears once, grouped with its most common genes and DNA. TCRdb's processing, not the authors', yielded these V and J calls. The sample data list more than 1.5 million distinct CDR3 sequences, and less than 40% of these were observed just once. Of the sample, roughly 0.3% is held by the ten largest clones.

Trimmed from V: 3 bases; trimmed from J: 4 bases; junction bases lacking a gene match: 0. The CDR3 starts with the cysteine, ends with the phenylalanine, and has 13 residues. Only CDR3 DNA remains: 39 bases, in frame from the first base. The germline V gene supplies CDR1 MGHRA and CDR2 YSYEKL. The sequenced sample was cord blood. The chain couples TRBV4-1 to TRBJ2-3, with 8 bases in between that match TRBD1. This receptor was identified in a newborn girl in good health. For the CDR3, the sequence is CASSQTGADTQYF. The bases read TGCGCCAGCAGCCAGACAGGGGCAGATACGCAGTATTTT.